Included here is one T cell receptor (beta chain) sequence, with context. It has no known antigen specificity. Per-base qualities were not stored, and no clone one base away is much larger. The TCR beta CDR3 regions were amplified from the RNA transcripts. For the first round of RT-PCR on the TCR CDR3, the HTBI primer set was used together with the Qiagen OneStep RT-PCR kit. Libraries were constructed in a second round of multiplex PCR, after which size selection and purification were carried out. The libraries were sequenced on an Illumina HiSeq2000 using paired-end 100 bp reads. The authors' analysis ran thus. SOAPnuke was used to process the raw data, removing reads that contained adapters or uncalled bases, had a mean Phred below 15, or lacked an exact match to the constant primer or identifier. COPE v1.2.5 was used to merge the high-quality paired reads, and each unique nucleotide sequence was defined as a clonotype. MiTCR v1.1 was used to align clonotypes to the IMGT TRBV, TRBD and TRBJ reference segments. Only V-J combinations with frequency above 0.0001, covering 98% to 99.2% of repertoires, were analysed. The TCS score was defined as F50 (clonal expansion) divided by E x V (chaos), with BLOSUM62-based TCRdist calculated between CDR3 peptides within each V-J. Welch's t-statistics and random forest reduced approximately 520 V-J features to under 15, which were used in a naive Bayes classifier (R e1071). Through fastp at Q25 and MiXCR, TCRdb rebuilt clones from the public reads, retaining in-frame beta chains. Rows are combined by CDR3 protein, so each entry shows the most common genes and DNA. TCRdb's processing, not the authors', yielded these V and J calls. For this sample there are 200,000 to 250,000 distinct CDR3 sequences; 24% appear just once. Around 40% of the sample rests with the top ten.

These data belong to a study of T cells in Graves' hyperthyroidism and ophthalmopathy (dated by TCRdb to between 2018 and 2020). With respect to the entire study: Peripheral blood samples were taken at initial diagnosis, before any treatment was given. A discovery cohort of 95 to 100 patients, roughly 40 with Graves' ophthalmopathy and more than 55 with stable Graves' hyperthyroidism, was used to find distinguishing TCR V-J signatures. Whether ophthalmopathy could be predicted prospectively was tested in an independent validation cohort made up of about 18 hyperthyroidism patients plus 17 patients who later progressed to ophthalmopathy. The roughly 90 discovery patients were divided at random into training and test sets in a 7:3 ratio. The study also compared thyroid tissue and blood T-cell repertoires from several Graves' hyperthyroidism patients. After sampling, hyperthyroidism patients received methimazole starting at 30 mg daily, and ophthalmopathy patients received high-dose intravenous methylprednisolone. The paper describes TCR Vbeta CDR3 sequencing of 140 or so peripheral blood samples, made up of roughly 45 ophthalmopathy patients, more than 70 hyperthyroidism patients and 17 progressor patients.

In the ophthalmopathy patients, disease was moderately to severely active, with a Clinical Activity Score of 3 or more, a NOSPECS grade of 4 or more, and a duration of less than 3 months. The study excluded patients with uncontrolled infections, other autoimmune diseases, pregnancy or lactation. Diagnoses were established on the basis of clinical symptoms, serum thyroxine and TRAb, thyroid ultrasound, and orbital computed tomography. PBMCs were isolated from 10 ml of fresh peripheral blood by Ficoll-Paque density gradient centrifugation. Total RNA was extracted using Trizol reagent, and RNA quality was assessed on an Agilent 2100 Bioanalyzer. Summary of the overall study and its limitations: Most expanded thyroid clonotypes (frequency above 0.001) were also detected in blood, a finding suggesting that blood repertoires may reflect thyroid immune responses. In cross-validation, a model built on a 13 V-J signature told ophthalmopathy apart from stable hyperthyroidism with approximately 90% sensitivity and about 81% specificity, and in testing the same model reached 80%/75%. Sample size was not statistically predetermined, and blinding of investigators to group allocation was not performed. During validation, the model predicted progression to ophthalmopathy a median of around 6 months ahead of onset, with roughly 65% sensitivity and 72.22% specificity.

The CDR3 has 15 amino acids, counting the end cysteine and phenylalanine. CDR3 DNA is the only sequence kept; it has 45 bases, read in frame from the first base. The trim is 2 bases for V and 2 bases for J, with a gap of 10 bases between the germline ends. CDR1 and CDR2, per the germline V gene, are MDHEN and SYDVKM. Recombination joined TRBV28 with TRBJ1-5; TRBD1 could be the D gene, as 5 bases match. The sequence was collected from a woman aged 40 to 55 with Graves' ophthalmopathy. What was sequenced was blood. In nucleotide form, the sequence is TGTGCCAGCAGTTTAGGGGGTTATCGCAATCAGCCCCAGCATTTT. Its product reads: CASSLGGYRNQPQHF.